This TCR beta chain was captured by sequencing in a study of blood T cell repertoires in COVID-19. About the research overall: In each case, the material was cDNA or gDNA derived from T cells, B-cell-depleted T cells, or PBMCs.

The CDR3 sequence is 15 residues long. CDR1 is MNHEY, CDR2 SVGEGT, per germline. V lost 2 bases and J lost 2, with 12 bases in between. Original data processing: Amplifying reference gene primers gave estimates of nucleated cell counts. The table came from immunoSEQ multiplex PCR; TCRdb's copy has only in-frame clones and leaves some out. The DNA was the basis for D and trimming; V, J and clone size are from that table. This table holds 150,000 to 200,000 clones, about 85% found once. This clonotype was obtained from a man aged 55 to 70 with acute or convalescent COVID-19. The gene calls are TRBV6-2 or TRBV6-3 and TRBJ1-1; D is unclear. Sequenced input: peripheral blood. The CDR3 protein is CASSYSAALNTEAFF. The CDR3 DNA sequence: TGTGCCAGCAGTTACAGCGCAGCCCTAAACACTGAAGCTTTCTTT.